These 32 T cell receptor beta chains originate from one sample sequenced in a study of beta chain features in type 1 diabetes (dated by TCRdb to 2016 to 2019). Library preparation used the immunoSEQ multiplex PCR assay. The High Capacity cDNA Reverse Transcription Kit was used to reverse transcribe all of the isolated RNA, meaning that expressed TCRB transcripts were what got sequenced. Sourced from immuneACCESS, this table was stored by TCRdb with only in-frame sequences that have V and J called. A share of the clones is absent; for the studies checked, an unresolved V gene accounts for under half, and the remainder has no known explanation. The sample contains approximately 200,000 clones, 7.5% to 10% of them found a single time. 0.03% to 0.04% of the sample is in the top ten clones. The sequencing input was naive CD4+ T cells from blood. What the cell subset or site label conveys for this sample: true naive CD4+ T cells. These receptors were taken from a woman between 18 and 29 years old in good health.

The chain has TRBV30 and TRBJ1-1; 9 positions match TRBD1. There are 13 residues in the CDR3. In germline, CDR1 is GTSNPN, CDR2 SVGIG (reference sequence). V dropped 4 bases and J dropped 5; count of bases not matched to a gene: 5. This CDR3 reads CAWTYRGLTEAFF. CDR3 sequence (DNA): TGTGCCTGGACATACAGGGGGCTTACTGAAGCTTTCTTT.

At least ten counts were recorded for this clone. This chain links TRBV7-3 with TRBJ1-1; D possibly corresponds to TRBD1 (6 bases). The CDR3 is 13 residues long. The V end lost 5 bases, the J end lost 5 bases, and 12 bases lay between the germline ends. Germline V gene sequence: CDR1 SGHTA, CDR2 FQGTGA. CDR3: CASSEQGRTEAFF. CDR3 coding DNA: TGTGCCAGCAGCGAACAGGGTAGAACTGAAGCTTTCTTT.

In its sample, this clone was seen a few times. The chain has TRBV6-1 and TRBJ1-6; 9 bases fit TRBD1. CDR3 size: 14 residues. In germline, CDR1 is MNHNS, CDR2 SASEGT. Trimming took 4 bases from V and 6 from J; bases not matched to a gene: 1. As DNA, the CDR3 is TGTGCCAGCAGTGGGGACAGGGCTAATTCACCCCTCCACTTT. Encoded protein: CASSGDRANSPLHF.

The chain has TRBV6-1 and TRBJ1-1, with D perhaps TRBD1 (6 bases). The CDR3 consists of 15 residues. The V end lost 6 bases, the J end lost 0 bases, and 14 bases lay between the germline ends. Germline CDR1 MNHNS, CDR2 SASEGT. The CDR3 DNA reads as TGTGCCAGCAGCCGTGAGACAGGACTGAACACTGAAGCTTTCTTT. Translating gives CASSRETGLNTEAFF.

The J gene is TRBJ1-5, the V gene TRBV29-1; 9 nucleotides line up with TRBD1. Germline V lookup: CDR1 SQVTM, CDR2 ANQGSEA. V dropped 6 bases and J dropped 7; count of bases not matched to a gene: 7. The CDR3 loop spans 13 amino acids. CDR3 sequence: CSVGTGKNQPQHF. For the CDR3, the DNA is TGCAGCGTGGGGACAGGGAAGAACCAGCCCCAGCATTTT.

This clone came up a few times. The chain uses TRBV30 and TRBJ2-2; a possible D gene is TRBD2 (5 bases). Per the germline V gene, CDR1 is GTSNPN and CDR2 is SVGIG (reference sequence). The V end was cut by 0 bases, the J end by 4 bases, with 9 bases between. The length of the CDR3 is 14 residues. This chain's CDR3 is CAWSVLGVTGELFF. In DNA, the CDR3 is TGTGCCTGGAGTGTACTCGGGGTCACCGGGGAGCTGTTTTTT.

The genes are TRBV5-4 and TRBJ2-1; tentative D call: TRBD2 (6 bases). Trimming pared 3 bases from V and 8 bases from J, leaving 15 bases between. CDR3 length: 14 amino acids. Per the germline V gene, CDR1 is SGHNT and CDR2 is YYREEE (reference sequence). The DNA of the CDR3 is TGTGCCAGCAGCTCCCCGACTAGTACGGATGAGCAGTTCTTC. This codes for CASSSPTSTDEQFF.

J is TRBJ2-7 and V is TRBV7-8; TRBD1 might be the D (5 bases). Germline CDR1 reads SGHVS; CDR2 reads FQNEAQ. The CDR3 is 15 amino acids. The V gene lost 7 bases and the J gene lost 6 bases, with 22 bases spanning the gap. CDR3 loop: CASTSKNRGSGEQYF. The CDR3 region has the DNA TGTGCCAGCACCTCCAAGAATAGGGGATCGGGCGAGCAGTACTTC.

The chain joins TRBV5-1 to TRBJ1-6, with D maybe TRBD1 (6 bases). The V end lost 0 bases, the J end lost 7 bases, and 8 bases lay between the germline ends. Germline loops: CDR1 SGHRS, CDR2 YFSETQ. The CDR3 runs to 14 residues. Here the CDR3 DNA reads TGCGCCAGCAGCTTGGAAACAGGGAATTCACCCCTCCACTTT. Translated: CASSLETGNSPLHF.

The chain recombines TRBV18 with TRBJ1-2; 9 bases are a match to TRBD1. The germline gives CDR1 KGHSH, CDR2 LQKENI. This CDR3 contains 17 residues. V lost 2 bases to trimming and J lost 4 bases; unmatched junction nucleotides: 11. CDR3 sequence: CASSPAGQGLSGYGYTF. The DNA of the CDR3 is TGTGCCAGCTCACCAGCGGGACAGGGCTTATCAGGCTATGGCTACACCTTC.

This clone was found a few times. The CDR3 loop is CAILTSRETQYF. The CDR3 DNA reads as TGTGCCATCCTGACTAGCCGGGAGACCCAGTACTTC. The chain joins TRBV2 to TRBJ2-5; 7 bases are shared with TRBD2. This CDR3 has 12 amino acids. V lost 10 bases to trimming and J lost 5 bases; unmatched junction nucleotides: 7. CDR1 is SNHLY and CDR2 is FYNNEI in the germline V gene.

The rearrangement links TRBV27 to TRBJ2-6; weak D call: TRBD2 (6 bases). CDR1 and CDR2 (germline): MNHEY, SMNVEV (reference sequence). V lost 6 bases and J 0 bases, leaving 18 bases between the germline ends. This CDR3 is 18 amino acids long. This chain's CDR3 is CASSHLGGLNSGANVLTF. The CDR3 coding sequence is TGTGCCAGCAGCCACCTCGGGGGATTGAACTCTGGGGCCAACGTCCTGACTTTC.

This clone turned up a few times. The genes are TRBV5-1 and TRBJ1-1, with 7 bases identical to TRBD1. Trimming cost V 3 bases and J 1 base; bases outside gene matches: 6. Germline V CDR1 and CDR2: SGHRS, YFSETQ. This CDR3 is built from 15 residues. CDR3 in amino acids: CASSSLQGWNTEAFF. The CDR3 bases are TGCGCCAGCAGCTCGCTACAGGGGTGGAACACTGAAGCTTTCTTT.

Ten or more counts support this clone. Other DNA sequences within the sample encode an identical CDR3. The chain uses TRBV30 and TRBJ2-3; D might be TRBD2 (5 bases). Germline lookup yields CDR1 GTSNPN and CDR2 SVGIG (reference sequence). This CDR3 comprises 12 residues. Between the trimmed V and J ends, which lost 0 bases and 4 bases, there was a span of 5 bases. CDR3 DNA: TGTGCCTGGAGTGTACTAGCAGATACGCAGTATTTT. Its translation: CAWSVLADTQYF.

This clone was seen more than once but under ten times. The V gene is TRBV6-1, the J gene TRBJ2-1, with TRBD1 matching 10 bases. The CDR3 is 14 residues long. Per the germline V gene, CDR1 is MNHNS and CDR2 is SASEGT. The J segment lost 6 bases and the V segment lost 7 bases, leaving 6 bases of the junction unmatched. CDR3 nucleotide sequence: TGTGCCAGCAACAGGGACAGGGGAGGCAATGAGCAGTTCTTC. Protein: CASNRDRGGNEQFF.

The chain joins TRBV28 to TRBJ1-1; D is undetermined. Trimming cost V 8 bases and J 0 bases, with 13 bases left between them. Germline loops: CDR1 MDHEN, CDR2 SYDVKM. The length of the CDR3 is 14 residues. The CDR3 reads CASHSPSVNTEAFF. The CDR3, as DNA: TGTGCCAGCCATTCTCCGTCGGTGAACACTGAAGCTTTCTTT.

The V and J genes are TRBV11-1 and TRBJ2-5; 8 nucleotides align to TRBD2. J was trimmed by 3 bases and V by 5 bases; bases with no gene match: 8. Looked up from germline, CDR1 is SGHAT and CDR2 is FQDESV (reference sequence). The CDR3 has 15 amino acids. In DNA form, the CDR3 reads TGTGCCAGCAGCCCGGTCTCCGGGAGGGAAGAGACCCAGTACTTC. It codes for CASSPVSGREETQYF.

The chain combines TRBV2 with TRBJ2-3; 8 nucleotides line up with TRBD1. Germline loops: CDR1 SNHLY, CDR2 FYNNEI. The J segment lost 6 bases and the V segment lost 4 bases, leaving 6 bases of the junction unmatched. This CDR3 has 14 amino acids. The CDR3 region has the DNA TGTGCCAGCAGTGGACCGACAGGGGCGGATACGCAGTATTTT. It specifies CASSGPTGADTQYF.

This clone was seen only a few times. The chain recombines TRBV27 with TRBJ2-2; 11 bases line up with TRBD2. The CDR3 has 19 residues. V lost 5 bases, J lost 5 bases, and 16 bases stayed unmatched. CDR1 is MNHEY and CDR2 is SMNVEV in the germline V gene (reference sequence). CDR3: CASSRFVIAGGPRTGELFF. The CDR3 region has the DNA TGTGCCAGCAGTCGTTTCGTGATAGCGGGAGGGCCGCGGACCGGGGAGCTGTTTTTT.

Comments on this clone: It may be a read error: a sequence one base away is much more abundant. V usage is TRBV4-1 and J usage is TRBJ1-6, with TRBD1 identical over 8 bases. Losses at the gene ends were 5 bases for V and 7 bases for J; bases not matched to a gene: 4. Looked up from germline, CDR1 is MGHRA and CDR2 is YSYEKL. This CDR3 is 14 amino acids long. In DNA, the CDR3 is TGCGCCAGCAGCTTAGGACAGGGAAATTCACCCCTCCACTTT. Translation: CASSLGQGNSPLHF.

The chain employs TRBV27 and TRBJ1-2, with TRBD1 matching over 8 bases. J was trimmed by 3 bases and V by 5 bases; bases with no gene match: 5. CDR3 length: 14 amino acids. Germline V gene data show CDR1 as MNHEY and CDR2 as SMNVEV (reference sequence). For the CDR3, the DNA is TGTGCCAGCAGTCCCACAGGGGGTCACTATGGCTACACCTTC. It specifies CASSPTGGHYGYTF.

This clone was seen a handful of times. The CDR3 is CASSERRGSYGYTF. The DNA for the CDR3 is TGTGCCAGCAGTGAACGTAGGGGCAGCTATGGCTACACCTTC. The V and J genes are TRBV6-1 and TRBJ1-2, with a tentative D call TRBD1 (5 bases). CDR3 size: 14 residues. The germline V and J ends were trimmed by 2 bases and 4 bases, with 11 bases remaining between them. From germline, CDR1 is MNHNS and CDR2 SASEGT.

CDR3 loop: CASSLGIGTANTEAFF. The CDR3 DNA sequence: TGTGCCAGCAGCTTAGGGATTGGGACAGCGAACACTGAAGCTTTCTTT. The rearrangement joins TRBV7-9 to TRBJ1-1; TRBD1 agrees at 7 bases. The germline CDR1 and CDR2 sequences are SEHNR and FQNEAQ (reference sequence). The CDR3 length is 16 residues. The V segment lost 1 base and the J segment 1 base; nucleotides outside the gene matches: 6.

In its sample, this clone was seen a few times. The chain uses TRBV5-1 and TRBJ2-1; 12 bases agree with TRBD2. Germline loops: CDR1 SGHRS, CDR2 YFSETQ. J was trimmed by 8 bases and V by 0 bases; bases with no gene match: 9. The CDR3 consists of 17 residues. Written as DNA, the CDR3 is TGCGCCAGCAGCTTGGGACTAGCGGGAGCCAGAGGAGATGAGCAGTTCTTC. The encoded protein is CASSLGLAGARGDEQFF.

This clone has just a few counts. The chain uses TRBV23-1 and TRBJ2-1, with D possibly TRBD2 on 6 matching bases. Being an ORF, TRBV23-1 has a function that is uncertain. CDR3 length: 15 amino acids. The ends were cut back, 2 bases at V and 0 bases at J, with 8 bases in the middle. The CDR3 region is CASSQTGSSYNEQFF. CDR3 nucleotide sequence: TGCGCCAGCAGTCAAACCGGGAGCTCCTACAATGAGCAGTTCTTC.

This clone has only a few counts. V is TRBV5-1 and J is TRBJ1-1; TRBD1 agrees at 10 bases. Per germline, CDR1 SGHRS and CDR2 YFSETQ. The CDR3 loop spans 14 amino acids. V was pared by 4 bases and J by 3 bases, with 3 bases of the junction left unmatched. Written as DNA, the CDR3 is TGCGCCAGCAGCACCGGACAGGGGGACACTGAAGCTTTCTTT. The encoded protein is CASSTGQGDTEAFF.

This chain connects TRBV7-9 to TRBJ2-1; 8 positions match TRBD2. Losses at the gene ends were 4 bases for V and 4 bases for J; bases not matched to a gene: 6. In germline, CDR1 is SEHNR, CDR2 FQNEAQ (reference sequence). The CDR3 is made up of 15 amino acids. This CDR3 reads CASSSPGLGYNEQFF. The DNA for the CDR3 is TGTGCCAGCAGCTCCCCGGGACTAGGGTACAATGAGCAGTTCTTC. Together with reference TRBV7-9 and TRBJ2-1, the CDR3 gives the full variable domain: DTGVSQNPRHKITKRGQNVTFRCDPISEHNRLYWYRQTLGQGPEFLTYFQNEAQLEKSRLLSDRFSAERPKGSFSTLEIQRTEQGDSAMYLCASSSPGLGYNEQFFGPGTRLTVL.

This clone was seen a handful of times. The V and J genes are TRBV2 and TRBJ2-5; 10 nucleotides match TRBD1. The CDR3 is 14 residues long. Trimming at V came to 5 bases and at J to 3 bases, leaving 3 bases not matched to a gene. In germline, CDR1 is SNHLY, CDR2 FYNNEI. The CDR3 bases are TGTGCCAGCAGTCAAGGACAGGGGGAAGAGACCCAGTACTTC. Protein product: CASSQGQGEETQYF.

This clone was seen more than once but under ten times. The V and J genes are TRBV30 and TRBJ2-5; maybe TRBD2 (5 bases). CDR3 size: 14 residues. Germline values: CDR1 GTSNPN, CDR2 SVGIG (reference sequence). Deletions cut 1 base from V and 5 bases from J, with 14 bases between. The CDR3 DNA sequence: TGTGCCTGGAGTGAATCCGGAGGTCCGGAGACCCAGTACTTC. Its protein is CAWSESGGPETQYF.

This clone has a handful of counts. The J gene is TRBJ2-3, the V gene TRBV18; TRBD2 matches at 7 bases. Germline CDR1 KGHSH, CDR2 LQKENI. With V trimmed by 3 bases and J by 4 bases, 4 bases remained unmatched. The length of the CDR3 is 14 residues. The CDR3 region is CASSPGGTSDTQYF. CDR3 nucleotides: TGTGCCAGCTCACCCGGGGGGACTTCAGATACGCAGTATTTT.

This clone was found a few times. The chain has TRBV2 and TRBJ2-5, with D unresolved. CDR3 length equals 13 residues. Germline loops: CDR1 SNHLY, CDR2 FYNNEI. Trimming took 4 bases from V and 3 from J, leaving 9 bases between them. DNA for the CDR3: TGTGCCAGCAGTGGACTTCTAGAAGAGACCCAGTACTTC. Its protein is CASSGLLEETQYF.

This clone was detected a few times. The chain uses TRBV19 and TRBJ1-1; D perhaps matches TRBD1 (6 bases). The CDR3 totals 13 residues. Germline V CDR1 and CDR2: LNHDA, SQIVND (reference sequence). Trimming took 3 bases from V and 3 from J, leaving 8 bases between them. The CDR3 DNA is TGTGCCAGTAGTATCTACAGGGACACTGAAGCTTTCTTT. This gives the protein CASSIYRDTEAFF.